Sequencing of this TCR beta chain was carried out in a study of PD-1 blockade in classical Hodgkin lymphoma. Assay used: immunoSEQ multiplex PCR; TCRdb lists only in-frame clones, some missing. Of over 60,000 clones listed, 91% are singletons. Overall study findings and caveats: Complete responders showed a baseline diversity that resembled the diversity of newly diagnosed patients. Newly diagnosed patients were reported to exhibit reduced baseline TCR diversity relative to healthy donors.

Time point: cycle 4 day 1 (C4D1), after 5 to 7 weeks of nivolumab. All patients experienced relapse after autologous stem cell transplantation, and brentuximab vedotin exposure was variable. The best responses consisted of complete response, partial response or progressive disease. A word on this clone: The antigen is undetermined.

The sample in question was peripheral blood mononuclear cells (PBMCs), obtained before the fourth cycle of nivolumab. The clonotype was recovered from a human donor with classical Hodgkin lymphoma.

The CDR3 DNA follows: TGTGCCAGTGGACTAGCGGGGGGAACAGATACGCAGTATTTT. Translated, it gives CASGLAGGTDTQYF. The genes are TRBV10-3 and TRBJ2-3; 14 bases fit TRBD2. Germline CDR1 ENHRY, CDR2 SYGVKD. The CDR3 contains 14 residues. The ends lost 10 bases at V and 3 bases at J; junction bases unmatched: 3.